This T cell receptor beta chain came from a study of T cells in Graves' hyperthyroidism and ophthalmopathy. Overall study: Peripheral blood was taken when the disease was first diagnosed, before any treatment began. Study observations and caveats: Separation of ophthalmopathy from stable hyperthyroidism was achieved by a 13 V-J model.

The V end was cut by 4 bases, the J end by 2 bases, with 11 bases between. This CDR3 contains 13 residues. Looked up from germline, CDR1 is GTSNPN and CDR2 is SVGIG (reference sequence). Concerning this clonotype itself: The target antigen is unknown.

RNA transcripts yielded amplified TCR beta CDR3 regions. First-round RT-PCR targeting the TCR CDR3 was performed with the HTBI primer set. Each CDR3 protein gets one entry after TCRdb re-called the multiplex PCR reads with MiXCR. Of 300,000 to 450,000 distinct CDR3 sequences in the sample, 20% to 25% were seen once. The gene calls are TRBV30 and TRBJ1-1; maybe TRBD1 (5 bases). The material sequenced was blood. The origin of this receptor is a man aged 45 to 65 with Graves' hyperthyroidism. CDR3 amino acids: CAWKNQGNTEAFF. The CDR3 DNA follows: TGTGCCTGGAAGAACCAGGGTAACACTGAAGCTTTCTTT. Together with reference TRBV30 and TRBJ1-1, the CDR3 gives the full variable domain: SQTIHQWPATLVQPVGSPLSLECTVEGTSNPNLYWYRQAAGRGLQLLFYSVGIGQISSEVPQNLSASRPQDRQFILSSKKLLLSDSGFYLCAWKNQGNTEAFFGQGTRLTVV.